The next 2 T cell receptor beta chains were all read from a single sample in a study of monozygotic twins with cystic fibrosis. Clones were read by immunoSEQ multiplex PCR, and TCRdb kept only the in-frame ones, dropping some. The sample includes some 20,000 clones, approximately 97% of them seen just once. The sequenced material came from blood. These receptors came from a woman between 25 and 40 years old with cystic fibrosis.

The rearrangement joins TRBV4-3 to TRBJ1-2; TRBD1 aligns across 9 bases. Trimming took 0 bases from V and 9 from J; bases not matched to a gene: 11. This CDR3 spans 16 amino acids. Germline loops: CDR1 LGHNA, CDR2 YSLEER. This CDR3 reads CASSQDLGQGSRSYTF. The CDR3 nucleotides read TGCGCCAGCAGCCAAGATTTGGGACAGGGTTCCCGTAGCTACACCTTC.

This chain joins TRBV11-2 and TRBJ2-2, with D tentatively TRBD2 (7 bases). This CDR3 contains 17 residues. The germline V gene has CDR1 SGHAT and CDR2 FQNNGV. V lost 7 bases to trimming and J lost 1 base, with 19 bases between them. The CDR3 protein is CASTDSIKRGNTGELFF. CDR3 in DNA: TGTGCCAGCACGGACAGCATTAAGCGGGGGAACACCGGGGAGCTGTTTTTT.